Listed below are T cell receptor beta chains from one sample, sequenced in a study of blood T cells in healthy people across ages. TCRdb used MiXCR to reprocess the 5' RACE reads, holding one entry per CDR3 protein. This table has roughly 1.5 million distinct CDR3 sequences, roughly two fifths appearing once. Input material: blood. Source of these receptors: a woman aged 18-30 years in good health. The CDR3 runs from the conserved cysteine through the conserved F or W. Fields, in order: clone size, V gene, J gene, D gene, CDR3 DNA, CDR3 protein. D genes are given only for firm matches. Size values are once, few and many counts, or a class for expanded clones, and some rows have none.

NA	TRBV27	TRBJ2-7	TRBD2	TGTGCCAGCAGTTTATATCTAGCGGGGTCCTACGAGCAGTACTTC	CASSLYLAGSYEQYF
few	TRBV6-5	TRBJ1-2	NA	TGTGCCAGCAGTTACTCGGGTTTATACACCTTC	CASSYSGLYTF
NA	TRBV7-8	TRBJ2-7	NA	TGTGCCAGCAGCCCTAGCGGGACAGGATACGAGCAGTACTTC	CASSPSGTGYEQYF
NA	TRBV4-2	TRBJ2-1	NA	TGTGCCAGCAGCCAAGCTACGGCGGGGCCGGAGCAGTTCTTC	CASSQATAGPEQFF
NA	TRBV9	TRBJ2-2	TRBD2	TGTGCCAGCAGCGTCGCTAGCGGGAGGGGGGAGCTGTTTTTT	CASSVASGRGELFF
NA	TRBV29-1	TRBJ1-2	NA	TGCAGCGCCATTTGGGGGATCTATGGCTACACCTTC	CSAIWGIYGYTF
NA	TRBV15	TRBJ2-1	NA	TGTGCCACCAGCAGAGGCCTCTTAGCTCGGGCAAAAAATGAGCAGTTCTTC	CATSRGLLARAKNEQFF
few	TRBV20-1	TRBJ1-2	NA	TGCAGTGCTAGGGACTCTGCGGACAGCTATGGCTACACCTTC	CSARDSADSYGYTF
NA	TRBV20-1	TRBJ1-6	NA	TGCAGTGCTAGGAGTGCGAGCTCCTATAATTCACCCCTCCACTTT	CSARSASSYNSPLHF
NA	TRBV6-2/TRBV6-3	TRBJ2-7	NA	TGTGCCCGCAGTTCCGGGGAAGGAGTTTGGCCCTACGAGCAGTACTTC	CARSSGEGVWPYEQYF
few	TRBV27	TRBJ2-1	NA	TGTGCCAGCAGTGTGTCACTACCCTCCCTTCTGGTACATAACAATGAGCAGTTCTTC	CASSVSLPSLLVHNNEQFF
once	TRBV20-1	TRBJ1-4	NA	TGCAGTGCTAGAGATTGGGGGCGGAATGAAAAACTGTTTTTT	CSARDWGRNEKLFF
NA	TRBV9	TRBJ2-1	TRBD2	TGTGCCAGCACCAGTTGGGGACTAGCGCTCAATGAGCAGTTCTTC	CASTSWGLALNEQFF
NA	TRBV9	TRBJ1-5	NA	TGTGCCAGCAGCGATGACACATCTAATCAGCCCCAGCATTTT	CASSDDTSNQPQHF